Following are 26 T cell receptor beta chains from one sample sequenced in a study of blood T cell repertoires in COVID-19. Some clones are missing from TCRdb's copy, which holds only in-frame ones; the method was immunoSEQ multiplex PCR. The sample yields under 200,000 clones, around nine tenths seen once. Sequencing input: peripheral blood. Receptors originate from a man in his fifties who had recovered from COVID-19.

This chain joins TRBV5-4 and TRBJ2-1, with D possibly being TRBD2 (7 bases). The germline gives CDR1 SGHNT, CDR2 YYREEE (reference sequence). Trimming left V 1 base short and J 5 bases short, with 16 bases between. The CDR3 is made up of 16 amino acids. CDR3 region: CASSLPSGGGDNEQFF. The CDR3 DNA is TGTGCCAGCAGCTTGCCGTCGGGGGGCGGAGACAATGAGCAGTTCTTC.

The chain uses TRBV7-2 and TRBJ2-1; 11 bases map to TRBD1. The CDR3 extends over 15 amino acids. In germline, CDR1 is SGHTA, CDR2 FQGNSA. V shed 5 bases, J shed 9 bases, and the junction held 9 bases outside the gene matches. CDR3 region: CASSATGQGAGEQFF. The CDR3 region has the DNA TGTGCCAGCAGCGCCACCGGACAGGGGGCAGGTGAGCAGTTCTTC.

V usage is TRBV5-5 and J usage is TRBJ2-5, with a possible D match to TRBD1 (6 bases). The CDR3 contains 16 residues. Germline loops: CDR1 SGHKS, CDR2 YYEKEE (reference sequence). Trimming pared 5 bases from V and 2 bases from J, leaving 19 bases between. Here the CDR3 DNA reads TGTGCCAGCAGGGGGGCGACAGATAATCTGCAAGAGACCCAGTACTTC. This encodes CASRGATDNLQETQYF.

This clone was seen a few times. The V call is TRBV7-6, the J call TRBJ1-3, with a weak D call TRBD1 (5 bases). V was cut by 3 bases and J by 1 base, with 16 bases left in between. In germline, CDR1 is SGHVS, CDR2 FNYEAQ. CDR3 length: 17 residues. Written as DNA, the CDR3 is TGTGCCAGCAGCTTGGTCGACAGAAGAGAGTCTGGAAACACCATATATTTT. Its protein product is CASSLVDRRESGNTIYF.

This clone was counted only a few times. This chain's CDR3 is CASSEFGESYEQYF. The CDR3 region has the DNA TGTGCCAGCAGTGAATTCGGGGAAAGCTACGAGCAGTACTTC. The rearrangement joins TRBV25-1 to TRBJ2-7; tentatively, D is TRBD2 (5 bases). This CDR3 spans 14 amino acids. Trimming pared 1 base from V and 3 bases from J, leaving 10 bases between. Germline CDR1 MGHDK, CDR2 SYGVNS.

The rearrangement links TRBV5-5 to TRBJ2-3; D is undetermined. The CDR3 covers 17 residues. Germline CDR1 reads SGHKS; CDR2 reads YYEKEE (reference sequence). V dropped 0 bases and J dropped 2 bases, with 16 bases sitting between them. CDR3 region: CASSLVLSAVLTDTQYF. CDR3 bases: TGTGCCAGCAGCTTGGTACTGTCCGCGGTTCTCACAGATACGCAGTATTTT. Combining the CDR3 with reference TRBV5-5 and TRBJ2-3 gives the whole variable domain DAGVTQSPTHLIKTRGQQVTLRCSPISGHKSVSWYQQVLGQGPQFIFQYYEKEERGRGNFPDRFSARQFPNYSSELNVNALLLGDSALYLCASSLVLSAVLTDTQYFGPGTRLTVL.

The V gene is TRBV10-3, the J gene TRBJ2-3; 7 nucleotides agree with TRBD2. The CDR3 sequence is 17 residues long. The V segment lost 0 bases and the J segment 1 base; nucleotides outside the gene matches: 7. Germline CDR1 reads ENHRY; CDR2 reads SYGVKD. CDR3 amino acids: CAISESAASGRTDTQYF. In DNA form, the CDR3 reads TGTGCCATCAGTGAGTCGGCGGCTAGCGGACGCACAGATACGCAGTATTTT.

The gene calls are TRBV10-3 and TRBJ1-2; TRBD1 aligns across 9 bases. The V gene's germline CDR1 is ENHRY and CDR2 SYGVKD. The length of the CDR3 is 15 residues. V trimming: 7 bases; J trimming: 4 bases; junction bases outside the gene matches: 10. CDR3 amino acids: CAITQGQGRIYGYTF. The CDR3 nucleotides are TGTGCCATCACCCAAGGACAGGGGAGGATCTATGGCTACACCTTC.

The chain carries TRBV28 and TRBJ2-3, with 13 bases identical to TRBD2. V was clipped by 5 bases and J by 6 bases; unmatched bases: 8. The CDR3 spans 16 residues. Germline CDR1 is MDHEN and CDR2 is SYDVKM. The CDR3: CASSVRGTSGADTQYF. DNA for the CDR3: TGTGCCAGCAGTGTCAGGGGGACTAGCGGGGCCGATACGCAGTATTTT.

The table lists this clone with a count of one. The chain joins TRBV28 to TRBJ1-4; TRBD1 matches 11 bases. Per germline, CDR1 MDHEN and CDR2 SYDVKM. The CDR3 loop spans 15 amino acids. After removal of 3 bases from V and 7 bases from J, the junction contained 4 bases not matched to a gene. The CDR3 DNA reads TGTGCCAGCAGTTTGGCCGGGACAGGGGGTGAAAAACTGTTTTTT. It encodes CASSLAGTGGEKLFF. Using reference TRBV28 and TRBJ1-4 for the parts outside the CDR3, the full variable domain is DVKVTQSSRYLVKRTGEKVFLECVQDMDHENMFWYRQDPGLGLRLIYFSYDVKMKEKGDIPEGYSVSREKKERFSLILESASTNQTSMYLCASSLAGTGGEKLFFGSGTQLSVL.

The V call is TRBV7-2, the J call TRBJ1-2; 9 bases align to TRBD1. Losses at the gene ends were 5 bases for V and 3 bases for J; bases not matched to a gene: 7. CDR3 length: 15 residues. Germline CDR1 SGHTA, CDR2 FQGNSA. The DNA for the CDR3 is TGTGCCAGCAGCCCCCCCGGGACAGGGTACTATGGCTACACCTTC. Translated: CASSPPGTGYYGYTF.

This chain connects TRBV6-5 to TRBJ2-2; possible D gene TRBD1, 6 bases. The length of the CDR3 is 15 residues. Trimming removed 0 bases from V and 4 bases from J, with 9 bases in between. CDR1 and CDR2 from the germline V gene are MNHEY and SVGAGI. The CDR3 here is CASSYSQGLTGELFF. In DNA, the CDR3 is TGTGCCAGCAGTTACTCGCAGGGGCTCACCGGGGAGCTGTTTTTT.

This chain links TRBV16 with TRBJ2-7; tentatively, D is TRBD1 (6 bases). Germline CDR1 is KGHSY and CDR2 is FQNENV. Deletions cut 5 bases from V and 5 bases from J, with 10 bases between. This CDR3 has 12 amino acids. The CDR3 spells CASSIQGDEQYF. CDR3 in DNA: TGTGCCAGCAGCATACAGGGCGACGAGCAGTACTTC.

The chain joins TRBV6-2 or TRBV6-3 to TRBJ2-3; TRBD1 might be the D (5 bases). V lost 6 bases, J lost 4 bases, and 20 bases lay in between. This CDR3 region has 16 residues. Germline V gives CDR1 MNHEY, CDR2 SVGEGT. The chain's CDR3 is CASSKVFAGLADTQYF. DNA for the CDR3: TGTGCCAGCAGCAAAGTATTCGCAGGGCTTGCAGATACGCAGTATTTT.

The chain joins TRBV5-5 to TRBJ2-7, with a tentative D call TRBD1 (6 bases). The CDR3 has 14 residues. Trimming left V 4 bases short and J 6 bases short, with 17 bases between. Germline-derived CDR1 and CDR2 are SGHKS and YYEKEE (reference sequence). Written as DNA, the CDR3 is TGTGCCAGCAGCCCCCGGGACACTGGATCCGAGCAGTACTTC. It encodes CASSPRDTGSEQYF.

This chain links TRBV19 with TRBJ2-7; D remains ambiguous. V gave up 8 bases and J gave up 5 bases, with 25 bases separating them. The germline V gene has CDR1 LNHDA and CDR2 SQIVND (reference sequence). CDR3 length: 16 residues. The CDR3 spells CASAEQGPFSLDEQYF. The CDR3 bases are TGTGCCAGTGCGGAGCAAGGCCCTTTCTCGCTCGACGAGCAGTACTTC.

In DNA form, the CDR3 reads TGCGCCAGCAGCTTGGCCCGGGAGGATACGCAGTATTTT. Its translation: CASSLAREDTQYF. This chain connects TRBV5-1 to TRBJ2-3, with D possibly TRBD2 on 6 matching bases. Germline V lookup: CDR1 SGHRS, CDR2 YFSETQ. The CDR3 consists of 13 residues. Trimming removed 0 bases at V and 6 bases at J, with 8 bases between.

For this clone: The same CDR3 is also encoded by other DNA sequences in this sample. The rearrangement joins TRBV5-1 to TRBJ2-7; TRBD2 matches 12 bases. This CDR3 contains 15 residues. CDR1 is SGHRS, CDR2 YFSETQ, per germline. V was clipped by 0 bases and J by 2 bases; unmatched bases: 0. The CDR3 spells CASSLGTSGTYEQYF. CDR3 nucleotide sequence: TGCGCCAGCAGCTTGGGGACTAGCGGGACCTACGAGCAGTACTTC.

V is TRBV18 and J is TRBJ2-7; 7 bases fit TRBD1. J gave up 1 base and V 5 bases, and 8 bases lay outside the gene matches. The CDR3 sequence is 15 residues long. Germline loops: CDR1 KGHSH, CDR2 LQKENI. The CDR3 here is CASSSTGTDSYEQYF. CDR3 DNA: TGTGCCAGCTCATCCACCGGGACAGATTCCTACGAGCAGTACTTC. Full variable domain (rest looked up from reference TRBV18 and TRBJ2-7): NAGVMQNPRHLVRRRGQEARLRCSPMKGHSHVYWYRQLPEEGLKFMVYLQKENIIDESGMPKERFSAEFPKEGPSILRIQQVVRGDSAAYFCASSSTGTDSYEQYFGPGTRLTVT.

The V gene is TRBV5-1, the J gene TRBJ2-7, with TRBD1 identical over 8 bases. Trimming cost V 5 bases and J 4 bases; bases outside gene matches: 5. This CDR3 is built from 13 residues. The germline gives CDR1 SGHRS, CDR2 YFSETQ. Written as DNA, the CDR3 is TGCGCCAGCAGGGACAGGGAACCTTACGAGCAGTACTTC. As protein: CASRDREPYEQYF.

The count of this clone is one. J is TRBJ2-7 and V is TRBV27; no clear D gene. The V and J ends lost 4 bases and 0 bases respectively, with 4 bases between them. The CDR3 covers 12 residues. Germline CDR1 and CDR2: MNHEY and SMNVEV (reference sequence). The CDR3 sequence: CASSYNSYEQYF. The CDR3 DNA reads as TGTGCCAGCAGTTATAACTCCTACGAGCAGTACTTC.

This clone was counted once. V gene TRBV4-1 combines with J gene TRBJ1-4, with TRBD1 matching 7 bases. This CDR3 is 17 amino acids long. Germline CDR1 and CDR2: MGHRA and YSYEKL. With 0 bases clipped from V and 2 bases from J, the junction kept 6 bases outside the gene matches. CDR3: CASSQETPGGTNEKLFF. The CDR3, as DNA: TGCGCCAGCAGCCAAGAAACCCCAGGGGGGACTAATGAAAAACTGTTTTTT.

V and J are TRBV25-1 and TRBJ2-3, with a tentative D call TRBD1 (5 bases). Trimming took off 5 bases at V and 4 bases at J, with 13 bases between the two ends. The CDR3 length is 14 residues. In germline, CDR1 is MGHDK, CDR2 SYGVNS. CDR3 coding DNA: TGTGCCAGCAGTCCACAGGCCGTATCAGATACGCAGTATTTT. Translated: CASSPQAVSDTQYF.

V and J are TRBV7-9 and TRBJ2-5; no reliable D call. Trimming took 5 bases from V and 2 from J, leaving 15 bases between them. The CDR3 is 15 amino acids. Per the germline V gene, CDR1 is SEHNR and CDR2 is FQNEAQ (reference sequence). The CDR3 nucleotides are TGTGCCAGCAGCAACGCGCGAGGTCGGCAAGAGACCCAGTACTTC. Translating gives CASSNARGRQETQYF.

The V call is TRBV19, the J call TRBJ2-3; TRBD1 agrees at 9 bases. This CDR3 region has 15 residues. Germline trimming cut 4 bases from V and 4 bases from J; bases unmatched to any gene: 6. Germline-derived CDR1 and CDR2 are LNHDA and SQIVND (reference sequence). Here the CDR3 reads CASSNQRTGADTQYF. DNA of the CDR3: TGTGCCAGTAGTAACCAGCGGACAGGGGCAGATACGCAGTATTTT.

The sample holds a few counts of this clone. The rearrangement links TRBV19 to TRBJ1-1; 12 bases align to TRBD1. The CDR3 spans 16 residues. V lost 3 bases and J lost 4; bases outside the gene matches: 6. Germline CDR1 is LNHDA and CDR2 is SQIVND (reference sequence). The CDR3 loop is CASSMGTGGWGTEAFF. Here the CDR3 DNA reads TGTGCCAGTAGTATGGGGACAGGGGGCTGGGGCACTGAAGCTTTCTTT.